Shown below are 12 T cell receptor beta chains from a single sample sequenced in a study of glioma-infiltrating T cells after dendritic cell vaccination. As for time point: after dendritic cell vaccination, including at tumor progression/relapse. Data came from immunoSEQ multiplex PCR; TCRdb stores just in-frame clones and leaves some out. The sample holds about 50,000 clones, 89% seen once. The sequencing here drew on blood, taken after dendritic cell vaccination. These receptors all stem from a human donor with glioblastoma.

V gene TRBV18 combines with J gene TRBJ2-1, with D possibly being TRBD2 (6 bases). V was clipped by 4 bases and J by 12 bases, with 16 bases between them. This CDR3 comprises 13 residues. CDR1 and CDR2 (germline): KGHSH, LQKENI. The CDR3 DNA sequence: TGTGCCAGCTCACGGAACCCGGGAGATGTGCAGTTCTTC. This sequence encodes CASSRNPGDVQFF.

This clone came up a few times. The chain combines TRBV5-1 with TRBJ1-4; 9 bases map to TRBD1. Trimming took 2 bases from V and 7 from J; bases not matched to a gene: 9. The CDR3 is 16 residues long. Germline CDR1 SGHRS, CDR2 YFSETQ. CDR3 residues: CASSFSTGQGSEKLFF. Written as DNA, the CDR3 is TGCGCCAGCAGCTTCTCGACGGGACAGGGTAGTGAAAAACTGTTTTTT.

This clone was counted once. This chain joins TRBV28 and TRBJ2-6, with TRBD1 identical over 10 bases. V lost 5 bases, J lost 4 bases, and 8 bases stayed unmatched. Germline V gene data show CDR1 as MDHEN and CDR2 as SYDVKM. There are 17 residues in the CDR3. The CDR3 spells CASSVRTGGTGANVLTF. The DNA for the CDR3 is TGTGCCAGCAGTGTACGGACAGGGGGAACGGGGGCCAACGTCCTGACTTTC. Full variable domain (rest looked up from reference TRBV28 and TRBJ2-6): DVKVTQSSRYLVKRTGEKVFLECVQDMDHENMFWYRQDPGLGLRLIYFSYDVKMKEKGDIPEGYSVSREKKERFSLILESASTNQTSMYLCASSVRTGGTGANVLTFGAGSRLTVL.

The J gene is TRBJ1-5, the V gene TRBV7-2, with 7 bases matching TRBD1. Germline values: CDR1 SGHTA, CDR2 FQGNSA. The CDR3 totals 17 residues. Unmatched junction bases numbered 12, after V lost 1 base and J lost 6 bases. In DNA form, the CDR3 reads TGTGCCAGCAGCTTAGTTAGTACGACAGGGAAGGCTCAGCCCCAGCATTTT. As protein: CASSLVSTTGKAQPQHF.

The V call is TRBV7-9, the J call TRBJ1-5, with D possibly being TRBD1 (5 bases). Germline loops: CDR1 SEHNR, CDR2 FQNEAQ (reference sequence). CDR3 length: 15 residues. The V end was cut by 5 bases, the J end by 3 bases, with 14 bases between. The CDR3 protein is CASSPGAVINQPQHF. CDR3 sequence (DNA): TGTGCCAGCAGCCCTGGGGCGGTAATCAATCAGCCCCAGCATTTT.

This clone has just a few counts. The CDR3 reads CASSQEINAGTYEQYF. The CDR3 DNA reads TGCGCCAGCAGCCAAGAAATCAACGCGGGAACCTACGAGCAGTACTTC. The V call is TRBV4-3, the J call TRBJ2-7; D is perhaps TRBD2 (6 bases). Germline loops: CDR1 LGHNA, CDR2 YSLEER. The ends were cut back, 0 bases at V and 2 bases at J, with 14 bases in the middle. There are 16 residues in the CDR3.

The J gene is TRBJ1-5, the V gene TRBV28; D is perhaps TRBD1 (6 bases). Trimming stripped 1 base from V and 3 bases from J, with 10 bases between. Germline CDR1 is MDHEN and CDR2 is SYDVKM. CDR3 size: 15 residues. CDR3 coding DNA: TGTGCCAGCAGTTTATTGACAGGTATCAATCAGCCCCAGCATTTT. Translated, it gives CASSLLTGINQPQHF. Complete variable domain (other parts from reference TRBV28 and TRBJ1-5): DVKVTQSSRYLVKRTGEKVFLECVQDMDHENMFWYRQDPGLGLRLIYFSYDVKMKEKGDIPEGYSVSREKKERFSLILESASTNQTSMYLCASSLLTGINQPQHFGDGTRLSIL.

V usage is TRBV7-3 and J usage is TRBJ2-3, with no clear D. V gave up 5 bases and J gave up 4 bases, with 16 bases separating them. This CDR3 is 15 amino acids long. Germline CDR1 is SGHTA and CDR2 is FQGTGA. The CDR3 loop is CASSPRGWISDTQYF. The CDR3, as DNA: TGTGCCAGCAGCCCCAGAGGTTGGATCTCAGATACGCAGTATTTT.

The J gene is TRBJ2-1, the V gene TRBV28, with D possibly matching TRBD1 (6 bases). Germline-derived CDR1 and CDR2 are MDHEN and SYDVKM. The CDR3 totals 16 residues. V was clipped by 3 bases and J by 2 bases, with 14 bases between them. As DNA, the CDR3 is TGTGCCAGCAGTTTTGATGGGGGCCCCACCTACAATGAGCAGTTCTTC. Its protein product is CASSFDGGPTYNEQFF.

The chain combines TRBV28 with TRBJ2-4, with 12 bases aligning to TRBD2. The CDR3 contains 14 residues. Germline trimming cut 6 bases from V and 7 bases from J; bases unmatched to any gene: 4. Germline lookup yields CDR1 MDHEN and CDR2 SYDVKM. This CDR3 reads CASSLAGGRNIQYF. CDR3 bases: TGTGCCAGCAGCCTAGCGGGAGGGAGGAACATTCAGTACTTC.

CDR3 loop: CASSSPGQGLPMNTEAFF. The CDR3 nucleotides are TGTGCCAGCAGCTCTCCGGGACAGGGCCTCCCCATGAACACTGAAGCTTTCTTT. The chain couples TRBV7-9 to TRBJ1-1, with 9 positions matching TRBD1. Germline V gene lookup returns CDR1 SEHNR and CDR2 FQNEAQ (reference sequence). Losses at the gene ends were 4 bases for V and 0 bases for J; bases not matched to a gene: 12. The CDR3 runs 18 residues.

V is TRBV2 and J is TRBJ2-7; D gene ambiguous. The V gene lost 6 bases and the J gene lost 0 bases, with 15 bases spanning the gap. Germline V gene lookup returns CDR1 SNHLY and CDR2 FYNNEI. This CDR3 has 15 residues. CDR3: CASRPAGQGSYEQYF. In DNA, the CDR3 is TGTGCCAGCAGACCGGCTGGGCAAGGCTCCTACGAGCAGTACTTC.